The next 30 T cell receptor beta chains were all read from a single sample in a study of cytomegalovirus exposure and HLA in healthy donors. PCR amplification relied on 60 Vbeta primers (plus 13 Jbeta primers). Method: immunoSEQ multiplex PCR; TCRdb's copy keeps in-frame clones and lacks some. The sample lists some 180,000 clones; around 70% were seen once. Sequenced material: PBMCs. The origin of the receptors is a male donor in good health and CMV-seronegative.

This clone was found once. The chain carries TRBV6-1 and TRBJ2-7, with TRBD1 matching 9 bases. With 6 bases clipped from V and 4 bases from J, the junction kept 4 bases outside the gene matches. From germline, CDR1 is MNHNS and CDR2 SASEGT. This CDR3 is 13 amino acids long. The CDR3 DNA is TGTGCCAGCAGGCCGGGACAGGGTTACGAGCAGTACTTC. It specifies CASRPGQGYEQYF.

Points on this clone: At one of its ends the junction is not consistent with the germline gene, which may arise from a read error. The V gene is TRBV7-9, the J gene TRBJ1-2; no clear D gene. Germline values: CDR1 SEHNR, CDR2 FQNEAQ (reference sequence). The CDR3 loop spans 12 amino acids. CDR3 bases: TGTTCCAGCAGCTTAGCCCCATATGGCTACACCTTC. Translating it yields CSSSLAPYGYTF.

This clone was picked up a small number of times. J is TRBJ1-1 and V is TRBV2; D might be TRBD1 (5 bases). CDR1 SNHLY and CDR2 FYNNEI come from the germline V gene. V was clipped by 7 bases and J by 1 base, with 13 bases between them. The CDR3 runs 14 residues. CDR3 region: CASIARGTNTEAFF. The CDR3 bases are TGTGCCAGCATTGCCCGGGGGACGAACACTGAAGCTTTCTTT. The variable domain in full, with the rest retrieved from reference TRBV2 and TRBJ1-1, is EPEVTQTPSHQVTQMGQEVILRCVPISNHLYFYWYRQILGQKVEFLVSFYNNEISEKSEIFDDQFSVERPDGSNFTLKIRSTKLEDSAMYFCASIARGTNTEAFFGQGTRLTVV.

J is TRBJ2-5 and V is TRBV28, with 7 bases lining up with TRBD2. This CDR3 is 13 amino acids long. Unmatched junction bases numbered 1, after V lost 4 bases and J lost 2 bases. Germline V gene data show CDR1 as MDHEN and CDR2 as SYDVKM. CDR3 in amino acids: CASSWGGQETQYF. In DNA form, the CDR3 reads TGTGCCAGCAGTTGGGGGGGGCAAGAGACCCAGTACTTC.

J is TRBJ1-3 and V is TRBV28, with D perhaps TRBD1 (5 bases). The length of the CDR3 is 17 residues. Trimming took 2 bases from V and 4 from J, leaving 18 bases between them. Germline CDR1 MDHEN, CDR2 SYDVKM. The CDR3 DNA sequence: TGTGCCAGCAGTTTAGGTGTGGAGGGGTCGTTAGGAAACACCATATATTTT. This sequence encodes CASSLGVEGSLGNTIYF. Supplemented by reference TRBV28 and TRBJ1-3, the full variable domain reads DVKVTQSSRYLVKRTGEKVFLECVQDMDHENMFWYRQDPGLGLRLIYFSYDVKMKEKGDIPEGYSVSREKKERFSLILESASTNQTSMYLCASSLGVEGSLGNTIYFGEGSWLTVV.

The sample holds a few counts of this clone. The chain joins TRBV11-2 to TRBJ2-3, with D maybe TRBD2 (5 bases). The CDR3 has 15 residues. The germline V gene encodes CDR1 SGHAT and CDR2 FQNNGV. V was cut by 1 base and J by 0 bases, with 8 bases left in between. The CDR3 spells CASSLVGGSTDTQYF. CDR3 bases: TGTGCCAGCAGCTTAGTCGGCGGGAGCACAGATACGCAGTATTTT.

This sequence joins TRBV4-1 and TRBJ2-7; 8 nucleotides match TRBD2. CDR3 size: 17 residues. V shed 4 bases, J shed 4 bases, and the junction held 15 bases outside the gene matches. CDR1 and CDR2 from the germline V gene are MGHRA and YSYEKL. CDR3 sequence (DNA): TGCGCCAGCAGCCTCGGAGTGTCAGGGACTAGGGAGTACGAGCAGTACTTC. It is translated as CASSLGVSGTREYEQYF.

The rearrangement uses TRBV18 and TRBJ1-4; a possible D gene is TRBD1 (5 bases). Looked up from germline, CDR1 is KGHSH and CDR2 is LQKENI. V lost 2 bases and J 8 bases, leaving 12 bases between the germline ends. This CDR3 region has 14 residues. As DNA, the CDR3 is TGTGCCAGCTCACCAGGGGCCGAGGAGGAAAAACTGTTTTTT. Translating gives CASSPGAEEEKLFF.

The gene calls are TRBV27 and TRBJ1-2; TRBD1 agrees at 8 bases. Germline-derived CDR1 and CDR2 are MNHEY and SMNVEV (reference sequence). The ends lost 6 bases at V and 6 bases at J; junction bases unmatched: 15. The CDR3 has 16 residues. The CDR3 sequence: CASRYSGGARRDGYTF. The DNA of the CDR3 is TGTGCCAGCAGGTACTCAGGGGGCGCCAGGAGGGATGGCTACACCTTC.

The CDR3 loop is CASSTPIDTEAFF. CDR3 nucleotide sequence: TGTGCCAGCAGTACTCCTATAGACACTGAAGCTTTCTTT. The V call is TRBV5-4, the J call TRBJ1-1; no clear D. CDR1 SGHNT and CDR2 YYREEE come from the germline V gene (reference sequence). CDR3 length: 13 amino acids. V was shortened by 5 bases and J by 3 bases, with 11 bases between the two germline ends.

The genes are TRBV7-3 and TRBJ2-3; TRBD1 agrees at 7 bases. The trim removed 5 bases at V and 4 bases at J, leaving 6 bases unmatched. The germline V gene has CDR1 SGHTA and CDR2 FQGTGA. This CDR3 is 14 amino acids long. CDR3 nucleotide sequence: TGTGCCAGCAGCCTGACAGGGATCGCAGATACGCAGTATTTT. Translation gives CASSLTGIADTQYF.

DNA for the CDR3: TGTGCCAGCAGTTCCAGGGGGCGCGGGGCTTACGAGCAGTACTTC. Translation: CASSSRGRGAYEQYF. The gene calls are TRBV6-5 and TRBJ2-5, with 8 bases matching TRBD1. The closer fit of TRBJ2-7 to the DNA end suggests the J call may be wrong. Per germline, CDR1 MNHEY and CDR2 SVGAGI. The CDR3 totals 15 residues.

V usage is TRBV7-2 and J usage is TRBJ2-5, with 8 bases matching TRBD2. CDR1 is SGHTA, CDR2 FQGNSA, per germline. V was pared by 6 bases and J by 3 bases, with 0 bases of the junction left unmatched. The CDR3 consists of 12 residues. CDR3 in DNA: TGTGCCAGCAGTAGCGGGAAAGAGACCCAGTACTTC. Translation: CASSSGKETQYF.

The chain has TRBV13 and TRBJ1-5; 9 bases align to TRBD1. The junction had 9 bases not matched to a gene; V was cut back by 5 bases and J by 7 bases. The CDR3 has 15 residues. The germline V gene has CDR1 PRHDT and CDR2 FYEKMQ (reference sequence). The CDR3 loop reads CASSLGQGGIQPQHF. For the CDR3, the DNA is TGTGCCAGCAGCCTGGGACAGGGTGGAATCCAGCCCCAGCATTTT.

This clone was seen a single time. V gene TRBV6-5 combines with J gene TRBJ2-5, with 8 positions matching TRBD2. The J call is doubtful: the DNA matches TRBJ2-7 better. The germline V gene encodes CDR1 MNHEY and CDR2 SVGAGI. This CDR3 comprises 15 residues. CDR3 bases: TGTGCCAGCAGCCGAGCGGGGGTTAGGACCTACGAGCAGTACTTC. Its translation is CASSRAGVRTYEQYF.

V is TRBV5-1 and J is TRBJ1-5; weak D call: TRBD1 (5 bases). Germline V gene lookup returns CDR1 SGHRS and CDR2 YFSETQ. Trimming shortened V by 0 bases and J by 3 bases, and 7 bases separated the two germline ends. This CDR3 is built from 14 residues. CDR3 in amino acids: CASSLGQNNQPQHF. CDR3 bases: TGCGCCAGCAGCTTGGGACAGAACAATCAGCCCCAGCATTTT.

This rearrangement joins TRBV5-8 to TRBJ2-7; possibly TRBD2 for D (6 bases). V was trimmed by 4 bases and J by 7 bases, leaving 21 bases between them. There are 15 residues in the CDR3. Germline CDR1 and CDR2: SGHTS and YDEGEE. The CDR3 reads CASSKRDSPRGEQYF. The CDR3 region has the DNA TGTGCCAGCAGCAAACGGGACTCCCCACGAGGGGAGCAGTACTTC.

In its sample, this clone was seen a few times. The rearrangement links TRBV25-1 to TRBJ2-1; D is ambiguous. CDR1 and CDR2 from the germline V gene are MGHDK and SYGVNS. CDR3 length: 13 amino acids. Trimming stripped 3 bases from V and 2 bases from J, with 5 bases between. The CDR3 coding sequence is TGTGCCAGCAGTGAGCAGACCTACAATGAGCAGTTCTTC. Its protein product is CASSEQTYNEQFF.

This chain connects TRBV30 to TRBJ1-5; 10 nucleotides agree with TRBD1. The CDR3 runs to 14 residues. Germline loops: CDR1 GTSNPN, CDR2 SVGIG (reference sequence). V lost 4 bases to trimming and J lost 5 bases; unmatched junction nucleotides: 5. CDR3 bases: TGTGCCTGGATGAGGACAGGGGGTTATCAGCCCCAGCATTTT. It yields the protein CAWMRTGGYQPQHF.

This chain connects TRBV5-1 to TRBJ2-1, with TRBD1 matching over 7 bases. CDR3 size: 14 residues. V lost 4 bases to trimming and J lost 6 bases; unmatched junction nucleotides: 7. Per the germline V gene, CDR1 is SGHRS and CDR2 is YFSETQ. The CDR3 here is CASSSQGVGNEQFF. The CDR3 DNA follows: TGCGCCAGCAGCAGTCAGGGGGTAGGCAATGAGCAGTTCTTC.

This clone has a single count. The chain couples TRBV29-1 to TRBJ2-1; 7 bases map to TRBD2. The germline CDR1 and CDR2 sequences are SQVTM and ANQGSEA. The J segment lost 4 bases and the V segment lost 2 bases, leaving 5 bases of the junction unmatched. This CDR3 contains 14 residues. The CDR3 DNA follows: TGCAGCGTTGAAAAGGGCGGGGGTTACAATGAGCAGTTCTTC. Translation gives CSVEKGGGYNEQFF.

The chain carries TRBV4-1 and TRBJ2-5, with D perhaps matching TRBD1 (5 bases). The assigned J gene may be wrong: the sequence end matches TRBJ2-7 better. Looked up from germline, CDR1 is MGHRA and CDR2 is YSYEKL. This CDR3 is built from 14 residues. This CDR3 reads CASSQVAGLYEQYF. The CDR3 DNA reads TGCGCCAGCAGCCAAGTGGCAGGGCTCTACGAGCAGTACTTC.

Details on this clone: The sample holds other DNA sequences that translate to the same CDR3. V is TRBV7-9 and J is TRBJ2-3; D gene uncertain. The CDR3 loop spans 13 amino acids. V was clipped by 0 bases and J by 3 bases, with 4 bases between them. In germline, CDR1 is SEHNR, CDR2 FQNEAQ (reference sequence). DNA of the CDR3: TGTGCCAGCAGCTTAGCGTCGACAGATACGCAGTATTTT. Translating gives CASSLASTDTQYF.

This clone was detected only a few times. The rearrangement uses TRBV28 and TRBJ2-7; 7 nucleotides agree with TRBD2. This CDR3 has 14 amino acids. The ends lost 6 bases at V and 6 bases at J; junction bases unmatched: 11. Germline-derived CDR1 and CDR2 are MDHEN and SYDVKM. CDR3 coding DNA: TGTGCCAGCAGCCCCGTTGGGCGGGAGAGCGAGCAGTACTTC. Its translation: CASSPVGRESEQYF.

V is TRBV30 and J is TRBJ2-5; D uncertain. The CDR3 has 13 residues. Germline values: CDR1 GTSNPN, CDR2 SVGIG (reference sequence). The V end lost 1 base, the J end lost 5 bases, and 11 bases lay between the germline ends. The CDR3 reads CAWSAPYLETQYF. CDR3 nucleotide sequence: TGTGCCTGGAGTGCCCCTTATTTGGAGACCCAGTACTTC.

V gene TRBV9 combines with J gene TRBJ1-1; possibly TRBD1 for D (6 bases). V dropped 4 bases and J dropped 4 bases, with 11 bases sitting between them. Germline V CDR1 and CDR2: SGDLS, YYNGEE. The CDR3 loop spans 13 amino acids. The CDR3 DNA reads TGTGCCAGCAGCCAAGCAGGGGCCACTGAAGCTTTCTTT. It specifies CASSQAGATEAFF. The full variable domain, its missing parts supplied by reference TRBV9 and TRBJ1-1, is DSGVTQTPKHLITATGQRVTLRCSPRSGDLSVYWYQQSLDQGLQFLIQYYNGEERAKGNILERFSAQQFPDLHSELNLSSLELGDSALYFCASSQAGATEAFFGQGTRLTVV.

This chain joins TRBV6-6 and TRBJ2-1; maybe TRBD1 (5 bases). This CDR3 comprises 13 residues. The V gene's germline CDR1 is MNHNY and CDR2 SVGAGI (reference sequence). The ends were cut back, 6 bases at V and 1 base at J, with 7 bases in the middle. The CDR3 coding sequence is TGTGCCAGCAGGAAGGGGTCCTACAATGAGCAGTTCTTC. Residues: CASRKGSYNEQFF.

This clone was recorded once. This rearrangement joins TRBV28 to TRBJ1-4, with TRBD1 matching over 7 bases. The CDR3 sequence is 16 residues long. CDR1 is MDHEN and CDR2 is SYDVKM in the germline V gene. V lost 2 bases and J lost 4; bases outside the gene matches: 7. The DNA for the CDR3 is TGTGCCAGCAGTTTAGCAGGGGGATCCAATAATGAAAAACTGTTTTTT. It is translated as CASSLAGGSNNEKLFF.

In this sample, this clone turned up once. The chain couples TRBV10-3 to TRBJ1-5; the D gene is possibly TRBD1 (5 bases). V was pared by 4 bases and J by 4 bases, with 5 bases between. CDR3 size: 12 residues. The germline V gene encodes CDR1 ENHRY and CDR2 SYGVKD. The CDR3 region has the DNA TGTGCCATCAGTGGACAGAATCAGCCCCAGCATTTT. Its protein is CAISGQNQPQHF.

This clone was recorded a few times. The V call is TRBV28, the J call TRBJ1-2, with D perhaps TRBD1 (5 bases). The CDR3 is 16 residues long. V was clipped by 1 base and J by 4 bases, with 16 bases between them. Germline V gene sequence: CDR1 MDHEN, CDR2 SYDVKM. The CDR3 is CASSLSQIQGSYGYTF. DNA of the CDR3: TGTGCCAGCAGTTTATCCCAAATCCAGGGCAGCTATGGCTACACCTTC.